This TCR beta chain was identified during a study of T cells in localized non-small cell lung cancer (dated by TCRdb to 2020 to 2021). In the study overall: The study analyzed T cell repertoires of about 230 early-stage NSCLC patients, comparing tumors and uninvolved tumor-adjacent lungs. The cohort was made up of approximately 250 treatment-naive NSCLC patients whose localized lung tumors had been resected. The mean age of the NSCLC patients was under 70 years, with approximately 130 men and around 110 women.

What the authors observed across the whole study: Uninvolved tumor-adjacent lung showed the highest T cell clonality, higher than tumor, which suggests more focused antigenic responses in the uninvolved tumor-adjacent lung. Because the study design was exploratory, TCR variables were selected using unadjusted p-values without false-discovery rate correction. Higher T cell density in blood was associated with longer overall survival, whereas higher clonality in adjacent lung was associated with shorter survival. Multi-region tumor sequencing was not performed, so intratumor heterogeneity could not be excluded. A median of approximately 62 of the top 100 tumor clones turned up in the paired uninvolved adjacent lung, and roughly 28 of those clones also ranked among the top 100 of that same adjacent lung.

CDR1 and CDR2 are read off the germline V gene as SGHNT and YENEEA. Here V drops 3 bases and J drops 4 bases, and the junction holds 2 bases not matched to any gene. The CDR3, from cysteine to phenylalanine, totals 15 residues. Only CDR3 DNA is held: 45 bases, read in frame from base 1. At diagnosis, tumor, uninvolved tumor-adjacent lung and peripheral blood were collected and then preserved as a mix of FFPE and fresh-frozen material. The immunoSEQ Assay was used to sequence TCR beta CDR3 regions from DNA. The original methods were these. To compute T cell density, TCR beta template counts were normalized to usable DNA, which was estimated by amplifying housekeeping genes. Using the preseqR package, richness was estimated by extrapolating to 120,000 templates for tissue samples and 400,000 templates for PBMC samples. Clonality was calculated as one minus Pielou's evenness. Tissue-enriched TCRs were identified through differential abundance testing performed on productive amino-acid clonotypes, with a minimum total count of 5 and an alpha of 0.1. The Jaccard Index and the Morisita Overlap Index were used to measure how much the repertoires overlapped between compartments. GLIPH clustered TCR beta CDR3s with public tetramer-defined viral CDR3s; viral motifs required at least three viral sequences plus V-gene enrichment. As stored in TCRdb, this immuneACCESS dataset retains in-frame rearrangements with V and J assigned. A fraction of the clones does not appear; measured against another copy, unresolved V genes explain less than half of the discrepancy, and the remainder lacks a known reason. V, J and clone size were drawn from that table, and D and trimming were deduced from the DNA. Within this sample are fewer than 15,000 clones, with roughly 27% of them counted one time only. About 6.8% of the sample rests with the top ten.

There are many counts of this clone. Its antigen is still unknown. No qualities accompany the bases; no much larger clone lies one base away. The chain uses TRBV11-3 and TRBJ2-2; TRBD1 aligns with 10 central bases. The sequence was collected from a female donor over 55 with stage I lung adenocarcinoma. The sequencing used lung tumor tissue, collected before any cancer treatment. The CDR3 has the sequence CASSFRDRGTGELFF. The sequenced DNA is TGTGCCAGCAGCTTCCGGGACAGGGGCACCGGGGAGCTGTTTTTT.